This T cell receptor (beta chain) was captured in a study of metastatic and nonmetastatic thyroid tumors. Worth noting for this clone: Compared with germline, one end of the junction differs, possibly owing to a read error.

Not a single patient had been given any form of treatment at any point before undergoing thyroid surgery. TCRdb redid the clone calls on the PCR reads using MiXCR. Of 7,000 to 9,500 clones in the sample, about 29% were seen once. This CDR3 spans 13 amino acids. Germline CDR1 MNHNS, CDR2 SASEGT. Material for sequencing was tumor tissue. The chain carries TRBV6-1 and TRBJ1-1; no definite D call. This clonotype was sampled from a female donor with papillary thyroid cancer or a benign thyroid nodule (not recorded which). Some clones in this sample may be carry-over from other donors' samples. CDR3 sequence: CASKASGSDEVFF. DNA of the CDR3: TGTGCCAGCAAGGCTAGCGGGAGTGACGAGGTGTTCTTC.